The TCR beta chain under discussion was sequenced for a study of T-cell reconstitution after alpha-beta-depleted transplantation in children. Germline V CDR1 and CDR2: ENHRY, SYGVKD. This CDR3 contains 13 residues. V lost 7 bases and J lost 6; bases outside the gene matches: 8. This clonotype was observed many times. Its antigen is currently unknown. Unique molecular identifiers tagged the TCRbeta library. TCRdb re-called the PCR reads with MiXCR, one entry per CDR3 protein. The table shows 120,000 to 150,000 distinct CDR3 sequences, with 8.8% occurring only once. Regarding the study as a whole: T-cell numbers and diversity one year post-transplant derived largely from freshly generated T cells. Elevated TCRbeta diversity at day 60 was traced, in some patients, to surviving recipient T cells and thymic progenitors.

V and J are TRBV10-3 and TRBJ2-7; 8 bases match TRBD1. This receptor was obtained from a female patient aged 2-15 years who had a stem cell transplant for congenital amegakaryocytic thrombocytopenia, so the T cells may come from the graft donor. The sequencing used PBMCs, mostly from graft donor cells, collected 180 days after TCRalphabeta/CD19-depleted stem cell transplant. The CDR3 here is CAIMGRQGFEQYF. CDR3 nucleotides: TGTGCCATCATGGGACGACAGGGGTTCGAGCAGTACTTC.